The 21 T cell receptor beta chains listed next were all sequenced from one sample in a study of blood T cells in healthy people across ages. A second PCR of 7 to 11 cycles used a sample-barcoded 5' primer and a J-beta primer mix. TCRdb called the 5' RACE reads again in MiXCR, with one record for every CDR3 protein. The sample consists of 700,000 to 950,000 distinct CDR3 sequences, 35% to 45% of them appearing once. The sample comprised blood. All receptors derive from a woman aged 60-75 years in good health.

The chain joins TRBV2 to TRBJ2-1; D not certain. CDR1 and CDR2 from the germline V gene are SNHLY and FYNNEI. Between the trimmed V and J ends, which lost 2 bases and 0 bases, there was a span of 8 bases. CDR3 length: 15 amino acids. The CDR3 sequence: CASSERLISYNEQFF. Written as DNA, the CDR3 is TGTGCCAGCAGTGAAAGACTCATCTCCTACAATGAGCAGTTCTTC.

This clonotype appeared a few times. This chain connects TRBV6-5 to TRBJ1-2, with D hard to call. The CDR3 length is 12 residues. Trimming left V 10 bases short and J 5 bases short, with 14 bases between. Germline assignment: CDR1 MNHEY and CDR2 SVGAGI. The CDR3 sequence: CATRRAQYGYTF. The CDR3 bases are TGTGCCACCAGGAGGGCACAATATGGCTACACCTTC.

As regards this clonotype: This sequence may be a read error, since a much larger clone differs from it by one base. The V and J genes are TRBV12-3 or TRBV12-4 and TRBJ2-5; D possibly corresponds to TRBD1 (5 bases). The CDR3 loop spans 13 amino acids. DNA for the CDR3: TGTGCCAGCAGTGTAGGGGAACAAGGGACCCAGTACTTC. It yields the protein CASSVGEQGTQYF.

With respect to this clonotype: The junction and the germline gene differ at one end; a read error may be behind it. The genes are TRBV7-2 and TRBJ2-7; D is uncertain. The J call may be in error: the DNA end matches TRBJ2-4 better. CDR1 and CDR2 (germline): SGHTA, FQGNSA. CDR3 length: 12 residues. This chain's CDR3 is CAGSLYGDIQYF. The CDR3 DNA follows: TGTGCCGGCAGCTTGTACGGAGACATTCAGTACTTC.

This chain uses TRBV29-1 with TRBJ2-7; D is unresolved. CDR1 and CDR2 (germline): SQVTM, ANQGSEA. CDR3 size: 11 residues. The V gene lost 7 bases and the J gene lost 7 bases, with 14 bases spanning the gap. CDR3: CSAAGGSEQYF. The CDR3 region has the DNA TGCAGCGCGGCTGGCGGCAGTGAGCAGTACTTC.

The genes are TRBV7-2 and TRBJ1-2; possibly TRBD1 for D (5 bases). CDR1 SGHTA and CDR2 FQGNSA come from the germline V gene. V shed 5 bases and J shed 8 bases, with 18 bases lying between them. The CDR3 sequence is 14 residues long. In DNA form, the CDR3 reads TGTGCCAGCAGCGCTTACCCCTACACAGGAGGCTACACCTTC. Residues: CASSAYPYTGGYTF.

This clonotype was seen more than once but under ten times. The chain recombines TRBV19 with TRBJ2-3; the match to TRBD2 covers 7 bases. J was trimmed by 2 bases and V by 4 bases; bases with no gene match: 9. CDR1 is LNHDA and CDR2 is SQIVND in the germline V gene (reference sequence). The CDR3 runs to 16 residues. In nucleotides, the CDR3 is TGTGCCAGTAGTAAACGGGAGGCCAGTCTCACAGATACGCAGTATTTT. This translates into CASSKREASLTDTQYF. The full variable domain, with the rest looked up from reference TRBV19 and TRBJ2-3, is DGGITQSPKYLFRKEGQNVTLSCEQNLNHDAMYWYRQDPGQGLRLIYYSQIVNDFQKGDIAEGYSVSREKKESFPLTVTSAQKNPTAFYLCASSKREASLTDTQYFGPGTRLTVL.

This clonotype was recorded a few times. At one of its ends the junction is not consistent with the germline gene, which may arise from a read error. The rearrangement links TRBV7-9 to TRBJ2-1; TRBD2 matches 8 bases. Looked up from germline, CDR1 is SEHNR and CDR2 is FQNEAQ (reference sequence). This CDR3 contains 16 residues. The CDR3, as DNA: TGTGCCAGCAACTTACGGTCGAGCGGGAGTTTTAATGAGCAGTTCTTC. Its translation is CASNLRSSGSFNEQFF.

The chain joins TRBV30 to TRBJ2-1; 7 bases fit TRBD2. Trimming at V came to 2 bases and at J to 6 bases, leaving 4 bases not matched to a gene. The CDR3 runs to 13 residues. Germline CDR1 GTSNPN, CDR2 SVGIG (reference sequence). The CDR3 spells CAWSSGAANEQFF. CDR3 bases: TGTGCCTGGAGTAGCGGGGCGGCCAATGAGCAGTTCTTC.

CDR3 sequence (DNA): TGCGCCAGCAGCTACGGACAGACCTATGGCTACACCTTC. Its protein is CASSYGQTYGYTF. The chain joins TRBV5-1 to TRBJ1-2; possibly TRBD1 for D (6 bases). CDR3 length: 13 residues. The ends were cut back, 3 bases at V and 4 bases at J, with 10 bases in the middle. Germline values: CDR1 SGHRS, CDR2 YFSETQ.

V and J are TRBV19 and TRBJ2-3; tentatively, D is TRBD2 (6 bases). CDR1 LNHDA and CDR2 SQIVND come from the germline V gene (reference sequence). The CDR3 extends over 17 amino acids. V gave up 7 bases and J gave up 0 bases, with 20 bases separating them. The chain's CDR3 is CASTRTIIAASTDTQYF. CDR3 nucleotide sequence: TGTGCCAGTACTAGGACTATCATAGCGGCTAGCACAGATACGCAGTATTTT.

The rearrangement links TRBV20-1 to TRBJ1-2; D ambiguous. The ends were cut back, 6 bases at V and 5 bases at J, with 19 bases in the middle. The CDR3 runs to 14 residues. The germline V gene encodes CDR1 DFQATT and CDR2 SNEGSKA (reference sequence). The CDR3 bases are TGCAGTGCGCAGGACGGAGCTGGAGGGTATGGCTACACCTTC. Protein product: CSAQDGAGGYGYTF.

The CDR3: CSASNGLENNEQFF. In DNA form, the CDR3 reads TGCAGTGCTAGTAACGGACTGGAAAACAATGAGCAGTTCTTC. The chain recombines TRBV20-1 with TRBJ2-1, with D possibly matching TRBD2 (5 bases). Germline V gene lookup returns CDR1 DFQATT and CDR2 SNEGSKA (reference sequence). V lost 3 bases, J lost 5 bases, and 14 bases lay in between. The CDR3 length is 14 residues.

V usage is TRBV7-9 and J usage is TRBJ2-2; D not certain. Germline-derived CDR1 and CDR2 are SEHNR and FQNEAQ (reference sequence). Trimming took off 2 bases at V and 0 bases at J, with 22 bases between the two ends. The CDR3 is made up of 20 amino acids. The CDR3 sequence: CASSLMGYFSLVANTGELFF. CDR3 in DNA: TGTGCCAGCAGCTTAATGGGCTATTTTAGCCTAGTTGCGAACACCGGGGAGCTGTTTTTT.

This clonotype has more than one count but fewer than ten. The chain links TRBV20-1 to TRBJ2-3; perhaps TRBD2 as D (7 bases). V was shortened by 0 bases and J by 6 bases, with 19 bases between the two germline ends. This CDR3 contains 16 residues. The V gene's germline CDR1 is DFQATT and CDR2 SNEGSKA (reference sequence). The CDR3 loop reads CSARDLRGALQDTQYF. The CDR3 DNA is TGCAGTGCTAGAGATCTACGGGGGGCCCTTCAGGATACGCAGTATTTT.

The rearrangement uses TRBV15 and TRBJ1-5; D not resolved. The CDR3 length is 15 residues. Looked up from germline, CDR1 is LNHNV and CDR2 is YYDKDF (reference sequence). V lost 5 bases, J lost 0 bases, and 11 bases lay in between. The CDR3 sequence is CATSAFVDSNQPQHF. CDR3 coding DNA: TGTGCCACCAGCGCTTTTGTTGATAGCAATCAGCCCCAGCATTTT.

The rearrangement uses TRBV5-4 and TRBJ1-1; weak D call: TRBD1 (6 bases). The V gene lost 0 bases and the J gene lost 3 bases, with 12 bases spanning the gap. This CDR3 is 15 amino acids long. Per the germline V gene, CDR1 is SGHNT and CDR2 is YYREEE (reference sequence). CDR3 nucleotides: TGTGCCAGCAGCTTGGGGGGGCCCCGGGACACTGAAGCTTTCTTT. Translation: CASSLGGPRDTEAFF.

Comments on this clonotype: Being one base from a much bigger clone, this may be a read error. The chain is built from TRBV10-3 and TRBJ1-1; D remains unclear. The germline gives CDR1 ENHRY, CDR2 SYGVKD. The length of the CDR3 is 15 residues. Trimming stripped 6 bases from V and 1 base from J, with 15 bases between. The CDR3 here is CAIRTWEEKNTEAFF. The CDR3 nucleotides read TGTGCCATCAGGACTTGGGAAGAGAAGAACACTGAAGCTTTCTTT.

This clonotype was counted many times. V is TRBV6-1 and J is TRBJ1-5, with a possible D match to TRBD1 (5 bases). V was shortened by 0 bases and J by 3 bases, with 12 bases between the two germline ends. CDR1 is MNHNS, CDR2 SASEGT, per germline. CDR3 length: 16 residues. This CDR3 is CASSEAGQGNNQPQHF. CDR3 coding DNA: TGTGCCAGCAGTGAAGCGGGGCAGGGCAACAATCAGCCCCAGCATTTT.

This clonotype was recorded a few times. The V and J genes are TRBV27 and TRBJ1-5; 8 positions match TRBD1. The germline gives CDR1 MNHEY, CDR2 SMNVEV (reference sequence). J was trimmed by 2 bases and V by 5 bases; bases with no gene match: 5. The CDR3 spans 15 residues. CDR3 sequence: CASSPTGERNQPQHF. The CDR3 DNA reads as TGTGCCAGCAGTCCGACAGGGGAACGCAATCAGCCCCAGCATTTT.

The genes are TRBV4-3 and TRBJ2-7, with 7 bases fitting TRBD1. This CDR3 has 17 amino acids. After removal of 3 bases from V and 0 bases from J, the junction contained 11 bases not matched to a gene. Germline V CDR1 and CDR2: LGHNA, YSLEER. The CDR3 DNA is TGCGCCAGCAGCCACACGAGTACAGGGGACAACTCCTACGAGCAGTACTTC. Translating gives CASSHTSTGDNSYEQYF.